One T cell receptor beta chain is described in this entry. Its matching antigen is unknown. The donors were members of the validation cohort comprising some 130 subjects, separate from the approximately 670-subject first cohort. The data derive from a study of cytomegalovirus exposure and HLA in healthy donors. Notes on the study in general: CMV antigen specificity of three CMV-associated chains was confirmed in vitro. A classifier reportedly called cytomegalovirus status with high sensitivity and specificity.

The CDR3 runs 15 residues. Trimming stripped 5 bases from V and 0 bases from J, with 11 bases between. Germline values: CDR1 MNHNS, CDR2 SASEGT. TCRdb's table, derived via immunoSEQ multiplex PCR, lists solely in-frame clones and lacks some. This repertoire shows around 150,000 clones, under 90% found once; its top ten account for around 3.8%. The sequenced material came from PBMCs. This receptor was identified in a man aged 18 to 29 in good health and CMV-seropositive. The rearrangement uses TRBV6-1 and TRBJ1-3; D possibly corresponds to TRBD1 (6 bases). CDR3 region: CASSSRTVSGNTIYF. The CDR3, as DNA: TGTGCCAGCAGTTCTAGGACAGTCTCTGGAAACACCATATATTTT.